The present TCR beta chain was sequenced within a study of T cells in Graves' hyperthyroidism and ophthalmopathy. Study summary: Any treatment followed the collection of peripheral blood at initial diagnosis. Whole-study results and caveats: With a median lead of about 6.9 months before onset, the model predicted ophthalmopathy.

The CDR3 length is 16 residues. Trimming cost V 2 bases and J 4 bases, with 17 bases left between them. CDR1 and CDR2 (germline): SGHAT, FQNNGV. Notes on this clonotype: Its antigen is undetermined.

Authors of the study amplified TCR beta CDR3 regions from RNA transcripts. Using the HTBI primer set, a first-round RT-PCR was run on the TCR CDR3. TCRdb fed the multiplex PCR reads into MiXCR, producing one record per CDR3 protein. This sample has some 300,000 distinct CDR3 sequences, with around 20% found just once. Based on clinical symptoms, serum thyroxine and TRAb, thyroid ultrasound and orbital computed tomography, diagnoses were reached. Sequenced: blood. The chain links TRBV11-2 to TRBJ1-2, with a tentative D call TRBD1 (5 bases). The sequence was obtained from a man aged 50 to 59 with Graves' ophthalmopathy. The CDR3 is CASSLNPLSGSYGYTF. The CDR3 DNA reads as TGTGCCAGCAGCTTAAACCCTTTGTCAGGGAGCTATGGCTACACCTTC.